One sample yielded the 24 T cell receptor beta chains listed below, sequenced in a study of cytomegalovirus exposure and HLA in healthy donors. In the PCR, 60 Vbeta and 13 Jbeta primers were used. TCRdb's table, derived via immunoSEQ multiplex PCR, lists solely in-frame clones and lacks some. The sample holds 150,000 to 200,000 clones; around 80% are singletons and the top ten take around 1.6%. The sequenced sample consisted of PBMCs. The receptors shown here come from a man aged 18 to 29 in good health and CMV-seronegative.

V gene TRBV15 combines with J gene TRBJ2-3; D is unresolved. Germline values: CDR1 LNHNV, CDR2 YYDKDF (reference sequence). Trimming took 6 bases from V and 0 from J, leaving 10 bases between them. The CDR3 covers 14 residues. The CDR3 coding sequence is TGTGCCACCAGACTTTCTCCTAGCACAGATACGCAGTATTTT. Translated: CATRLSPSTDTQYF.

V and J are TRBV5-6 and TRBJ1-5; no clear D gene. The CDR3 is 13 residues long. The germline gives CDR1 SGHDT, CDR2 YYEEEE. Trimming took 1 base from V and 4 from J, leaving 6 bases between them. As DNA, the CDR3 is TGTGCCAGCAGCTTGACAGCAAATCAGCCCCAGCATTTT. Amino acids: CASSLTANQPQHF. Drawing the rest from reference TRBV5-6 and TRBJ1-5, the complete variable domain is DAGVTQSPTHLIKTRGQQVTLRCSPKSGHDTVSWYQQALGQGPQFIFQYYEEEERQRGNFPDRFSGHQFPNYSSELNVNALLLGDSALYLCASSLTANQPQHFGDGTRLSIL.

The rearrangement links TRBV27 to TRBJ1-3, with D perhaps TRBD1 (6 bases). V lost 7 bases and J lost 1, with 17 bases in between. CDR3 length: 16 residues. Germline V gives CDR1 MNHEY, CDR2 SMNVEV (reference sequence). CDR3 sequence reads: CASKRGGPTSGNTIYF. For the CDR3, the DNA is TGTGCCAGCAAGAGGGGGGGGCCCACTTCTGGAAACACCATATATTTT.

The rearrangement joins TRBV25-1 to TRBJ1-6, with 7 bases aligning to TRBD1. Germline-derived CDR1 and CDR2 are MGHDK and SYGVNS. Unmatched junction bases numbered 8, after V lost 7 bases and J lost 8 bases. The CDR3 spans 14 residues. The CDR3 nucleotides read TGTGCCAGCACCGCGACAGGGAGATATTCACCCCTCCACTTT. Protein product: CASTATGRYSPLHF.

The chain is built from TRBV6-1 and TRBJ1-3; D not resolved. The CDR3 loop spans 13 amino acids. Trimming removed 8 bases at V and 2 bases at J, with 10 bases between. Germline V gene data show CDR1 as MNHNS and CDR2 as SASEGT. The DNA of the CDR3 is TGTGCCAGCGCCTTAGATCCTGGAAACACCATATATTTT. Protein sequence: CASALDPGNTIYF.

A few counts support this clone. The same CDR3 can be traced to other DNA sequences in this sample. V gene TRBV30 combines with J gene TRBJ1-2; D remains unclear. The CDR3 length is 13 residues. V was cut by 2 bases and J by 3 bases, with 10 bases left in between. Germline assignment: CDR1 GTSNPN and CDR2 SVGIG (reference sequence). CDR3 loop: CAWSPRVDYGYTF. The CDR3 DNA follows: TGTGCCTGGAGTCCTCGGGTGGACTATGGCTACACCTTC.

This CDR3 reads CASSLRDREQFF. CDR3 nucleotide sequence: TGTGCCAGCAGCCTCCGGGACAGGGAGCAGTTCTTC. The chain combines TRBV7-2 with TRBJ2-1, with 8 nucleotides matching TRBD1. In germline, CDR1 is SGHTA, CDR2 FQGNSA. CDR3 size: 12 residues. V lost 5 bases, J lost 10 bases, and 4 bases stayed unmatched.

In its sample, this clone was seen a few times. The rearrangement uses TRBV5-6 and TRBJ1-5, with D possibly matching TRBD1 (5 bases). V gave up 2 bases and J gave up 2 bases, with 11 bases separating them. Germline loops: CDR1 SGHDT, CDR2 YYEEEE. The CDR3 runs to 15 residues. The CDR3 nucleotides read TGTGCCAGCAGCTTCAGCAGGGCGGGCAATCAGCCCCAGCATTTT. This codes for CASSFSRAGNQPQHF.

This sequence joins TRBV10-3 and TRBJ2-2, with 8 nucleotides matching TRBD2. Germline V gene data show CDR1 as ENHRY and CDR2 as SYGVKD. After removal of 2 bases from V and 1 base from J, the junction contained 6 bases not matched to a gene. The CDR3 has 17 amino acids. DNA for the CDR3: TGTGCCATCAGTGAGACGGGGGGGGCTAAGAACACCGGGGAGCTGTTTTTT. Translating it yields CAISETGGAKNTGELFF.

The gene calls are TRBV6-6 and TRBJ1-2, with TRBD1 matching 12 bases. J gave up 0 bases and V 6 bases, and 5 bases lay outside the gene matches. CDR3 length: 16 residues. Germline V CDR1 and CDR2: MNHNY, SVGAGI (reference sequence). The CDR3 spells CASSGTGGPSNYGYTF. The CDR3 nucleotides read TGTGCCAGCAGCGGGACAGGGGGCCCATCTAACTATGGCTACACCTTC.

The chain links TRBV5-8 to TRBJ1-4; the match to TRBD1 covers 7 bases. The J segment lost 8 bases and the V segment lost 0 bases, leaving 4 bases of the junction unmatched. The CDR3 loop spans 14 amino acids. CDR1 and CDR2 (germline): SGHTS, YDEGEE. The CDR3 spells CASSLGQGREKLFF. The CDR3 DNA follows: TGTGCCAGCAGCTTGGGACAGGGTCGCGAAAAACTGTTTTTT.

This clone was found a few times. J is TRBJ2-7 and V is TRBV28, with D possibly matching TRBD2 (6 bases). Germline values: CDR1 MDHEN, CDR2 SYDVKM. V was cut by 3 bases and J by 7 bases, with 13 bases left in between. The CDR3 runs to 13 residues. The CDR3 is CASSLAGPREQYF. The CDR3 region has the DNA TGTGCCAGCAGTTTGGCGGGGCCAAGGGAGCAGTACTTC.

This clone showed up just a few times. The chain carries TRBV7-9 and TRBJ1-2; 9 bases align to TRBD1. CDR1 is SEHNR and CDR2 is FQNEAQ in the germline V gene (reference sequence). Trimming cost V 6 bases and J 3 bases; bases outside gene matches: 8. The CDR3 contains 15 residues. The CDR3, as DNA: TGTGCCAGCAGTTCTCGGGACAGGGCTGACTATGGCTACACCTTC. Amino acid sequence: CASSSRDRADYGYTF.

CDR3 DNA sequence: TGTGCCAGCAGCACCTCAGGGGCGAATTCACCCCTCCACTTT. It encodes CASSTSGANSPLHF. This chain joins TRBV5-4 and TRBJ1-6; a weak D match, TRBD1 (6 bases). The CDR3 covers 14 residues. The germline V gene has CDR1 SGHNT and CDR2 YYREEE (reference sequence). V was clipped by 4 bases and J by 7 bases, with 12 bases between them.

The chain employs TRBV9 and TRBJ2-2; no clear D gene. The CDR3 has 16 residues. Germline lookup yields CDR1 SGDLS and CDR2 YYNGEE. Between the trimmed V and J ends, which lost 0 bases and 0 bases, there was a span of 9 bases. The CDR3 loop is CASSVAAGANTGELFF. The CDR3 nucleotides read TGTGCCAGCAGCGTAGCGGCTGGAGCGAACACCGGGGAGCTGTTTTTT.

The chain carries TRBV7-9 and TRBJ1-1; D is unclear. The V end was cut by 5 bases, the J end by 6 bases, with 10 bases between. The CDR3 covers 12 residues. Germline CDR1 SEHNR, CDR2 FQNEAQ (reference sequence). CDR3: CASSPQVPEAFF. The CDR3 DNA reads as TGTGCCAGCAGCCCTCAGGTACCTGAAGCTTTCTTT.

This sequence joins TRBV5-1 and TRBJ2-2; D is ambiguous. The CDR3 consists of 15 residues. Deletions cut 0 bases from V and 4 bases from J, with 10 bases between. Germline CDR1 and CDR2: SGHRS and YFSETQ. The DNA of the CDR3 is TGCGCCAGCAGCTTGGGGTCCGGGTCCACCGGGGAGCTGTTTTTT. Its protein product is CASSLGSGSTGELFF.

The chain uses TRBV7-6 and TRBJ2-3, with D maybe TRBD1 (6 bases). The CDR3 loop spans 16 amino acids. Per germline, CDR1 SGHVS and CDR2 FNYEAQ. Trimming pared 1 base from V and 5 bases from J, leaving 16 bases between. CDR3 in DNA: TGTGCCAGCAGCTTAGTAGTCGCCCAGGGGAAAGATACGCAGTATTTT. Its translation: CASSLVVAQGKDTQYF.

Comments on this clone: The germline gene is not matched at one end of the junction; a read error may be the cause. V and J are TRBV5-6 and TRBJ1-3, with 9 bases identical to TRBD1. This CDR3 is 14 amino acids long. From germline, CDR1 is SGHDT and CDR2 YYEEEE. Here the CDR3 DNA reads TGTGCCAGCAGCTGGGGACAGGGAGGAAACGCCATATATTTT. Translating gives CASSWGQGGNAIYF. Together with reference TRBV5-6 and TRBJ1-3, the CDR3 gives the full variable domain: DAGVTQSPTHLIKTRGQQVTLRCSPKSGHDTVSWYQQALGQGPQFIFQYYEEEERQRGNFPDRFSGHQFPNYSSELNVNALLLGDSALYLCASSWGQGGNAIYFGEGSWLTVV.

This chain uses TRBV13 with TRBJ2-7, with TRBD1 matching over 7 bases. Looked up from germline, CDR1 is PRHDT and CDR2 is FYEKMQ (reference sequence). The CDR3 totals 12 residues. V dropped 4 bases and J dropped 6; count of bases not matched to a gene: 3. The CDR3 sequence is CASSSTGREQYF. The CDR3 region has the DNA TGTGCCAGCAGCTCGACAGGGCGCGAGCAGTACTTC.

V is TRBV5-6 and J is TRBJ1-2; weak D call: TRBD1 (6 bases). This CDR3 has 16 residues. Germline V lookup: CDR1 SGHDT, CDR2 YYEEEE. Trimming stripped 4 bases from V and 0 bases from J, with 16 bases between. For the CDR3, the DNA is TGTGCCAGCAGCCCTGTAACAGGGCAAGCTAACTATGGCTACACCTTC. Translation gives CASSPVTGQANYGYTF.

The chain employs TRBV5-4 and TRBJ2-1; 8 bases map to TRBD1. Per germline, CDR1 SGHNT and CDR2 YYREEE (reference sequence). The CDR3 is 16 amino acids. With 5 bases clipped from V and 5 bases from J, the junction kept 12 bases outside the gene matches. The CDR3 here is CASRRDNRGLNNEQFF. The CDR3 nucleotides read TGTGCCAGCAGGAGAGACAACAGGGGGTTGAACAATGAGCAGTTCTTC.

V gene TRBV15 combines with J gene TRBJ2-7, with 9 bases identical to TRBD1. The CDR3 length is 16 residues. V trimming: 5 bases; J trimming: 2 bases; junction bases outside the gene matches: 10. Germline CDR1 and CDR2: LNHNV and YYDKDF (reference sequence). The CDR3 here is CATSHPTGGYTYEQYF. CDR3 DNA: TGTGCCACCAGCCACCCGACAGGGGGGTATACCTACGAGCAGTACTTC.

The V call is TRBV6-1, the J call TRBJ2-7; the D gene is possibly TRBD1 (6 bases). The CDR3 length is 15 residues. Germline-derived CDR1 and CDR2 are MNHNS and SASEGT. V dropped 4 bases and J dropped 0 bases, with 13 bases sitting between them. In DNA form, the CDR3 reads TGTGCCAGCAGTGCGGGCAGGGGAAGCTCCTACGAGCAGTACTTC. Translating gives CASSAGRGSSYEQYF.